These 27 T cell receptor beta chains were all obtained from the same sample, sequenced in a study of T cells in pancreatic ductal adenocarcinoma. Method: immunoSEQ multiplex PCR; TCRdb's copy keeps in-frame clones and lacks some. The sample has roughly 100,000 clones; about 96% are singletons. No neoadjuvant therapy was given to the selected pancreatic ductal adenocarcinoma patients before their surgery. The sample comprised PBMCs. Receptor source: a human donor with pancreatic ductal adenocarcinoma.

The V call is TRBV28, the J call TRBJ2-7; D perhaps matches TRBD2 (5 bases). V was shortened by 6 bases and J by 2 bases, with 14 bases between the two germline ends. CDR1 and CDR2 (germline): MDHEN, SYDVKM. This CDR3 contains 14 residues. As DNA, the CDR3 is TGTGCCAGCAGGGCGGGCGGCGCGCCCTACGAGCAGTACTTC. Its protein is CASRAGGAPYEQYF.

The V call is TRBV18, the J call TRBJ2-2; 8 bases map to TRBD2. CDR1 is KGHSH, CDR2 LQKENI, per germline. Unmatched junction bases numbered 5, after V lost 4 bases and J lost 1 base. The CDR3 contains 16 residues. CDR3 coding DNA: TGTGCCAGCTCACGGAGACTAGCGAAGAACACCGGGGAGCTGTTTTTT. Its protein is CASSRRLAKNTGELFF.

The chain recombines TRBV15 with TRBJ2-1, with D perhaps TRBD1 (6 bases). Germline V gives CDR1 LNHNV, CDR2 YYDKDF (reference sequence). The CDR3 totals 18 residues. Trimming cost V 0 bases and J 5 bases, with 20 bases left between them. The CDR3 DNA sequence: TGTGCCACCAGCAGAGATCCCTCCAAACAGGGTCCGGACAATGAGCAGTTCTTC. Protein sequence: CATSRDPSKQGPDNEQFF.

V usage is TRBV21-1 and J usage is TRBJ2-7; TRBD1 is taken as the D call from the table, unchecked against the DNA. TRBV21-1 is assigned pseudogene status. The CDR3 totals 13 residues. For the CDR3, the DNA is TGTGCCTTAACCCGGACAGGCACCTACGAGCAGTACTTC. This gives the protein CALTRTGTYEQYF.

CDR3 amino acids: CATRGTVQETQYF. Written as DNA, the CDR3 is TGTGCCACTAGGGGGACAGTCCAAGAGACCCAGTACTTC. The chain carries TRBV2 and TRBJ2-5, with 7 bases aligning to TRBD1. The germline gives CDR1 SNHLY, CDR2 FYNNEI. The CDR3 totals 13 residues. The V segment lost 10 bases and the J segment 1 base; nucleotides outside the gene matches: 6.

The V call is TRBV30, the J call TRBJ2-3; 7 bases align to TRBD2. V lost 0 bases and J lost 3; bases outside the gene matches: 6. The CDR3 spans 15 residues. Germline V CDR1 and CDR2: GTSNPN, SVGIG (reference sequence). DNA for the CDR3: TGTGCCTGGAGTGTGGGAGGGAGAAGGACAGATACGCAGTATTTT. Translation gives CAWSVGGRRTDTQYF.

The J gene is TRBJ2-5, the V gene TRBV2, with 7 positions matching TRBD1. The CDR3 consists of 13 residues. V lost 6 bases to trimming and J lost 5 bases; unmatched junction nucleotides: 6. Germline V CDR1 and CDR2: SNHLY, FYNNEI. CDR3 coding DNA: TGTGCCAGCAGGGTCACAGGGGAGGAGACCCAGTACTTC. Protein: CASRVTGEETQYF.

This chain uses TRBV5-6 with TRBJ2-5, with 7 bases matching TRBD1. Germline assignment: CDR1 SGHDT and CDR2 YYEEEE. This CDR3 spans 14 amino acids. The V gene end was trimmed by 6 bases and the J gene end by 2 bases; junction bases not matched to a gene: 7. The CDR3 region has the DNA TGTGCCAGCACCGAGACAGGGATTCAAGAGACCCAGTACTTC. This codes for CASTETGIQETQYF.

This clone was seen just once. The chain carries TRBV28 and TRBJ1-5; D not certain. This CDR3 spans 12 amino acids. Germline V lookup: CDR1 MDHEN, CDR2 SYDVKM. The V end was cut by 4 bases, the J end by 7 bases, with 8 bases between. CDR3: CASSSAGQPQHF. In DNA, the CDR3 is TGTGCCAGCAGTTCCGCGGGGCAGCCCCAGCATTTT. Full variable domain (remainder filled in from reference TRBV28 and TRBJ1-5): DVKVTQSSRYLVKRTGEKVFLECVQDMDHENMFWYRQDPGLGLRLIYFSYDVKMKEKGDIPEGYSVSREKKERFSLILESASTNQTSMYLCASSSAGQPQHFGDGTRLSIL.

V and J are TRBV9 and TRBJ1-1; D is possibly TRBD1 (5 bases). Deletions cut 3 bases from V and 2 bases from J, with 14 bases between. The CDR3 runs 15 residues. Germline assignment: CDR1 SGDLS and CDR2 YYNGEE. CDR3 protein: CASSAVGRGNTEAFF. CDR3 DNA: TGTGCCAGCAGCGCAGTGGGAAGGGGAAACACTGAAGCTTTCTTT.

The chain employs TRBV10-3 and TRBJ2-7; perhaps TRBD1 as D (6 bases). This CDR3 region has 16 residues. CDR1 and CDR2 from the germline V gene are ENHRY and SYGVKD. V lost 0 bases and J lost 4, with 16 bases in between. CDR3 sequence reads: CAISESRGGSGYEQYF. The CDR3 DNA reads TGTGCCATCAGTGAGTCGAGAGGGGGTTCTGGGTACGAGCAGTACTTC.

The chain is built from TRBV7-2 and TRBJ2-4, with D tentatively TRBD2 (5 bases). The germline V gene encodes CDR1 SGHTA and CDR2 FQGNSA. The CDR3 totals 17 residues. V was cut by 5 bases and J by 9 bases, with 26 bases left in between. The CDR3 sequence is CASSREPTTTSEGIQYF. Written as DNA, the CDR3 is TGTGCCAGCAGCCGCGAACCCACGACAACCAGTGAGGGCATTCAGTACTTC.

This sequence joins TRBV28 and TRBJ1-4; a possible D gene is TRBD1 (6 bases). V was shortened by 5 bases and J by 7 bases, with 26 bases between the two germline ends. The CDR3 contains 18 residues. Germline V lookup: CDR1 MDHEN, CDR2 SYDVKM. In DNA, the CDR3 is TGTGCCAGCAGTAAATGGGGGGGCAGGGGACAACAAGGTGAAAAACTGTTTTTT. It is translated as CASSKWGGRGQQGEKLFF.

This chain joins TRBV7-3 and TRBJ2-1; 13 nucleotides agree with TRBD2. Trimming removed 4 bases from V and 10 bases from J; junction bases left unmatched: 4. Per germline, CDR1 SGHTA and CDR2 FQGTGA. The CDR3 is 14 residues long. The CDR3 nucleotides read TGTGCCAGCAGCTGGACTAGCGGGAGAGAGGAGCAGTTCTTC. Residues: CASSWTSGREEQFF. Together with reference TRBV7-3 and TRBJ2-1, the CDR3 gives the full variable domain: GAGVSQTPSNKVTEKGKYVELRCDPISGHTALYWYRQSLGQGPEFLIYFQGTGAADDSGLPNDRFFAVRPEGSVSTLKIQRTERGDSAVYLCASSWTSGREEQFFGPGTRLTVL.

V usage is TRBV6-1 and J usage is TRBJ1-2; the D is unclear. V was cut by 3 bases and J by 5 bases, with 4 bases left in between. This CDR3 is 11 amino acids long. Germline V lookup: CDR1 MNHNS, CDR2 SASEGT. The CDR3 spells CASSDSYGYTF. The CDR3 region has the DNA TGTGCCAGCAGTGACAGTTATGGCTACACCTTC.

This clone was seen once. The CDR3 region has the DNA TGTGCCAGCAGCCTACTGAGTTCGAACACTGAAGCTTTCTTT. It translates to CASSLLSSNTEAFF. This chain uses TRBV2 with TRBJ1-1; D gene uncertain. CDR1 is SNHLY and CDR2 is FYNNEI in the germline V gene. This CDR3 contains 14 residues. V shed 6 bases and J shed 1 base, with 12 bases lying between them.

This clone came up once. The rearrangement uses TRBV4-1 and TRBJ1-4, with TRBD1 identical over 7 bases. CDR3 length: 17 amino acids. Trimming removed 4 bases from V and 5 bases from J; junction bases left unmatched: 13. CDR1 and CDR2 from the germline V gene are MGHRA and YSYEKL. The CDR3 sequence: CASSPQIDRDKNEKLFF. DNA for the CDR3: TGCGCCAGCAGCCCACAAATCGACAGGGATAAAAATGAAAAACTGTTTTTT.

The V gene is TRBV7-8, the J gene TRBJ1-5, with D unclear. V gave up 1 base and J gave up 6 bases, with 7 bases separating them. Germline V gene data show CDR1 as SGHVS and CDR2 as FQNEAQ. This CDR3 contains 13 residues. CDR3 nucleotides: TGTGCCAGCAGCTTAGGAGGGAGTCAGCCCCAGCATTTT. Translation gives CASSLGGSQPQHF.

A note on this clone: This same CDR3 is encoded by further DNA sequences in the sample. The chain carries TRBV10-3 and TRBJ2-7, with a weak D call TRBD2 (6 bases). CDR1 ENHRY and CDR2 SYGVKD come from the germline V gene. Deletions cut 6 bases from V and 1 base from J, with 10 bases between. CDR3 size: 13 residues. In nucleotides, the CDR3 is TGTGCCATCAGGGGGGACTCGTCCTACGAGCAGTACTTC. Encoded protein: CAIRGDSSYEQYF.

This clone appeared once. The chain uses TRBV15 and TRBJ1-1; D not resolved. This CDR3 is built from 15 residues. The V gene lost 1 base and the J gene lost 3 bases, with 12 bases spanning the gap. Germline V gene data show CDR1 as LNHNV and CDR2 as YYDKDF (reference sequence). Here the CDR3 reads CATSRGPRGYTEAFF. The CDR3 nucleotides read TGTGCCACCAGCAGAGGCCCCAGAGGATACACTGAAGCTTTCTTT.

This rearrangement joins TRBV28 to TRBJ1-1; 7 nucleotides line up with TRBD1. V lost 7 bases to trimming and J lost 1 base; unmatched junction nucleotides: 9. CDR1 is MDHEN, CDR2 SYDVKM, per germline. The CDR3 is 15 amino acids. The CDR3 sequence: CASTSRGQKNTEAFF. In DNA, the CDR3 is TGTGCCAGCACTTCTAGGGGGCAGAAGAACACTGAAGCTTTCTTT.

CDR3 sequence reads: CASRAGANVLTF. DNA for the CDR3: TGTGCCAGTCGGGCTGGGGCCAACGTCCTGACTTTC. J is TRBJ2-6 and V is TRBV19; no definite D call. The germline CDR1 and CDR2 sequences are LNHDA and SQIVND (reference sequence). V was cut by 8 bases and J by 2 bases, with 4 bases left in between. This CDR3 has 12 amino acids. The complete variable domain, with remaining parts taken from reference TRBV19 and TRBJ2-6, reads DGGITQSPKYLFRKEGQNVTLSCEQNLNHDAMYWYRQDPGQGLRLIYYSQIVNDFQKGDIAEGYSVSREKKESFPLTVTSAQKNPTAFYLCASRAGANVLTFGAGSRLTVL.

J is TRBJ1-1 and V is TRBV4-1, with a weak D call TRBD1 (5 bases). Trimming cost V 1 base and J 3 bases, with 15 bases left between them. In germline, CDR1 is MGHRA, CDR2 YSYEKL. CDR3 length equals 16 residues. This CDR3 reads CASSQGRGGKDTEAFF. The CDR3 DNA reads as TGCGCCAGCAGCCAAGGGAGGGGAGGAAAGGACACTGAAGCTTTCTTT.

The genes are TRBV6-5 and TRBJ2-5; the D gene is possibly TRBD1 (5 bases). CDR3 size: 13 residues. V was clipped by 9 bases and J by 1 base, with 12 bases between them. The germline V gene has CDR1 MNHEY and CDR2 SVGAGI. The CDR3 nucleotides are TGTGCCAGTTCCAGACAGAGCCAAGAGACCCAGTACTTC. The encoded protein is CASSRQSQETQYF.

J is TRBJ2-7 and V is TRBV6-1; D possibly corresponds to TRBD1 (6 bases). The V and J ends lost 5 bases and 6 bases respectively, with 17 bases between them. The CDR3 loop spans 14 amino acids. CDR1 and CDR2 (germline): MNHNS, SASEGT. CDR3 sequence: CASSPGDHSSEQYF. The CDR3 bases are TGTGCCAGCAGTCCAGGGGATCATTCGTCCGAGCAGTACTTC.

The chain recombines TRBV7-3 with TRBJ2-2; 7 bases line up with TRBD1. J was trimmed by 7 bases and V by 6 bases; bases with no gene match: 8. CDR1 SGHTA and CDR2 FQGTGA come from the germline V gene. This CDR3 is 14 amino acids long. CDR3 DNA: TGTGCCAGCAGTCGAGACAGGGCAGGCGGGGAGCTGTTTTTT. As protein: CASSRDRAGGELFF.

The J gene is TRBJ1-1, the V gene TRBV28; no definite D call. The CDR3 length is 13 residues. The V end lost 5 bases, the J end lost 1 base, and 8 bases lay between the germline ends. CDR1 is MDHEN, CDR2 SYDVKM, per germline. The CDR3 is CASSLDGNTEAFF. In DNA form, the CDR3 reads TGTGCCAGCAGTCTAGACGGGAACACTGAAGCTTTCTTT. Complete variable domain (other parts from reference TRBV28 and TRBJ1-1): DVKVTQSSRYLVKRTGEKVFLECVQDMDHENMFWYRQDPGLGLRLIYFSYDVKMKEKGDIPEGYSVSREKKERFSLILESASTNQTSMYLCASSLDGNTEAFFGQGTRLTVV.